The 7 T cell receptor beta chains below were found in one sample sequenced in a study of T cell responses to AZD1222 COVID-19 vaccine. Measured with immunoSEQ multiplex PCR; TCRdb has only the in-frame clones, and not every one. In the table there are about 120,000 clones, 94% of which are singletons. This specimen was peripheral blood, taken 28 days after the second AZD1222 dose. The receptors originated from an adult who received the AZD1222 COVID-19 vaccine.

CDR3 protein: CASSPWTGKTLGNTIYF. Written as DNA, the CDR3 is TGTGCCAGCAGCCCATGGACAGGGAAGACTTTGGGAAACACCATATATTTT. The V call is TRBV7-6, the J call TRBJ1-3; 8 nucleotides agree with TRBD1. V lost 5 bases and J lost 4; bases outside the gene matches: 13. Germline-derived CDR1 and CDR2 are SGHVS and FNYEAQ. The length of the CDR3 is 17 residues. The full variable domain, in which reference TRBV7-6 and TRBJ1-3 provide the parts outside the CDR3, is GAGVSQSPRYKVTKRGQDVALRCDPISGHVSLYWYRQALGQGPEFLTYFNYEAQQDKSGLPNDRFSAERPEGSISTLTIQRTEQRDSAMYRCASSPWTGKTLGNTIYFGEGSWLTVV.

The J gene is TRBJ1-4, the V gene TRBV5-1; unclear D gene. Germline-derived CDR1 and CDR2 are SGHRS and YFSETQ. This CDR3 comprises 13 residues. Trimming took off 0 bases at V and 3 bases at J, with 3 bases between the two ends. The CDR3 coding sequence is TGCGCCAGCAGCTTGGCATCTAATGAAAAACTGTTTTTT. It translates to CASSLASNEKLFF. Based on the CDR3 plus reference TRBV5-1 and TRBJ1-4, the full variable domain is KAGVTQTPRYLIKTRGQQVTLSCSPISGHRSVSWYQQTPGQGLQFLFEYFSETQRNKGNFPGRFSGRQFSNSRSEMNVSTLELGDSALYLCASSLASNEKLFFGSGTQLSVL.

This clone was observed a single time. V and J are TRBV5-1 and TRBJ1-2; 7 nucleotides line up with TRBD1. Germline V gene lookup returns CDR1 SGHRS and CDR2 YFSETQ. V lost 0 bases to trimming and J lost 6 bases; unmatched junction nucleotides: 5. The CDR3 spans 14 residues. CDR3 sequence (DNA): TGCGCCAGCAGCTTGGCAGGGGGTGGTCATGGCTACACCTTC. Amino acid sequence: CASSLAGGGHGYTF.

This clone appeared a single time. DNA of the CDR3: TGCAGCGTTGTGGTCCTCTACGAGCAGTACTTC. Protein sequence: CSVVVLYEQYF. The V and J genes are TRBV29-1 and TRBJ2-7; D unclear. In germline, CDR1 is SQVTM, CDR2 ANQGSEA. V dropped 4 bases and J dropped 3 bases, with 7 bases sitting between them. The CDR3 runs 11 residues.

V usage is TRBV5-6 and J usage is TRBJ1-6, with D possibly TRBD1 on 6 matching bases. The V end was cut by 4 bases, the J end by 0 bases, with 14 bases between. This CDR3 spans 17 amino acids. Germline V gene data show CDR1 as SGHDT and CDR2 as YYEEEE. The CDR3 bases are TGTGCCAGCAGCCCCTTAGGGGGGAGCTCCTATAATTCACCCCTCCACTTT. It codes for CASSPLGGSSYNSPLHF.

The chain couples TRBV11-3 to TRBJ1-1, with D unclear. Trimming pared 0 bases from V and 0 bases from J, leaving 5 bases between. Germline CDR1 reads SGHNT; CDR2 reads YENEEA. This CDR3 comprises 14 residues. In nucleotides, the CDR3 is TGTGCCAGCAGCTTAGATGGGGTGAACACTGAAGCTTTCTTT. This gives the protein CASSLDGVNTEAFF. The full variable domain, its missing parts supplied by reference TRBV11-3 and TRBJ1-1, is EAGVVQSPRYKIIEKKQPVAFWCNPISGHNTLYWYLQNLGQGPELLIRYENEEAVDDSQLPKDRFSAERLKGVDSTLKIQPAELGDSAVYLCASSLDGVNTEAFFGQGTRLTVV.

This rearrangement joins TRBV29-1 to TRBJ1-2; D possibly corresponds to TRBD1 (5 bases). V gave up 3 bases and J gave up 6 bases, with 11 bases separating them. Germline lookup yields CDR1 SQVTM and CDR2 ANQGSEA. CDR3 length: 12 amino acids. For the CDR3, the DNA is TGCAGCGTTGATCCCGCCAGGGATGGCTACACCTTC. Its protein is CSVDPARDGYTF.